This T cell receptor beta chain was documented in a study of beta chain features in type 1 diabetes. Expressed TCRB transcripts were sequenced because the entire RNA isolate underwent reverse transcription. Repertoires were generated with immunoSEQ multiplex PCR, while TCRdb's copy carries only in-frame clones and drops some. The data hold about 110,000 clones, with almost 40% observed a single time. Germline V gives CDR1 SEHNR, CDR2 FQNEAQ (reference sequence). With 2 bases removed from V and 6 bases from J, the gap between germline ends came to 14 bases. The CDR3 is 15 amino acids. This chain connects TRBV7-9 to TRBJ2-1; tentatively, D is TRBD2 (6 bases). The receptor's source is a woman under 30 in good health. What was sequenced was stem cell memory CD4+ T cells from blood. CDR3 loop: CASSLLGRGSNEQFF. In DNA form, the CDR3 reads TGTGCCAGCAGCTTACTCGGGAGAGGTAGCAATGAGCAGTTCTTC.